This T cell receptor (beta chain) was sequenced for a study of CD8+ T cells in alopecia areata (dated by TCRdb to between 2018 and 2020). Background for the entire study: The treated patients, all with moderate-to-severe alopecia areata, were enrolled in an open-label pilot trial of oral tofacitinib given at 5 to 10 mg twice daily. Human TCRbeta sequencing covered scalp tissue and sorted CD4+ and CD8+ peripheral blood T cells from patchy and totalis/universalis alopecia areata patients and healthy controls. Patients stayed on tofacitinib for 6 to 18 months and then had 6 months of follow-up off drug so that delayed response and recurrence could be assessed. immunoSEQ multiplex PCR using 35 Vbeta forward primers and 13 Jbeta reverse primers was used to amplify TCRbeta CDR3 regions. Biopsies were taken from tofacitinib-treated patients at baseline and again at 4 and 24 weeks into treatment, and several of those patients also had a later scalp biopsy. RNA was obtained with the PAXgene miRNA kit for fixed scalp, the miRNeasy kit for PBMCs, and the RNeasy kit for mouse skin. Scalp clonality was compared across normal scalp (n=4), patchy alopecia areata scalp (n=8), and alopecia totalis/universalis scalp (n=8). High-throughput TCRbeta sequencing was used to examine T cell clonal expansion in alopecia areata in both the C3H/HeJ mouse model and human patients.

The sample's time point label is to be understood as: baseline before oral tofacitinib. Lesional scalp punch biopsies and peripheral blood were collected from alopecia areata patients. PBMCs were separated by density centrifugation and stained for CD3, CD4 and CD8, after which CD4+ and CD8+ T cells were sorted on a FACSAria. Libraries were made using the immunoSEQ multiplex PCR assay. RNA was extracted from all samples and reverse transcribed into cDNA, which served as template for TCR sequencing. First-strand cDNA was synthesized using SuperScript III with a 2:1 mix of oligo-dT and random hexamers. A synthetic immune receptor repertoire was used to assess amplification bias, and residual bias was removed computationally. Turning to the authors' computational methods: Raw reads were preprocessed to remove errors, and CDR3 was defined according to IMGT conventions as the region from the conserved cysteine to phenylalanine. To get clonality, Shannon entropy was normalized by log2 of the number of productive unique TCRs and the result was subtracted from 1. CD4 or CD8 identity of scalp clones was inferred by cross-referencing scalp TCRbeta sequences with sorted blood CD4 and CD8 repertoires. The table comes from immuneACCESS by way of TCRdb, which keeps in-frame sequences with V and J called. Part of the clones is missing from these tables; in studies checked, under half for an unresolved V gene and the rest for unknown reasons. V and J calls and clone size are as listed in that table; D and trimming were resolved from the DNA. This sample is represented by 100,000 to 150,000 clones; approximately 48% of them were singletons. Over 15% of the sample lies in the top ten.

Overall study results and their limits: Resident alphabeta T cells in normal human skin are also sequenced, complicating scalp TCR repertoire analysis, unlike mouse skin dominated by gammadelta T cells. Compared with mice, TCR sequences shared between patients were less clear, possibly partly because of HLA diversity across the patient population. Lesional scalp, especially in alopecia totalis/universalis, showed higher clonality and more expanded CD8+ clones than normal scalp, suggesting antigenic drive.

The germline V gene specifies LGHNA as CDR1 and YSLEER as CDR2. V and J are truncated by 1 base and 5 bases respectively, leaving an intervening sequence of 11 bases. CDR3 length: 14 amino acids, cysteine to phenylalanine. The read is trimmed to its CDR3 DNA, 42 bases read in frame from base 1. There are a few counts of this clone. The antigen it recognizes is unknown. Base quality data are lacking; no much larger clone is found one base away. The chain is encoded by TRBV4-3 joined to TRBJ2-5; the D match is possibly TRBD1 or TRBD2, with 5 bases aligned in each. The TCR originated in a human donor with alopecia areata. The sequencing used CD8+ T cells sorted from blood, collected at week 0. The CDR3 in this case is CASSQVGEAETQYF. The DNA sequence is TGCGCCAGCAGCCAAGTGGGGGAAGCCGAGACCCAGTACTTC.